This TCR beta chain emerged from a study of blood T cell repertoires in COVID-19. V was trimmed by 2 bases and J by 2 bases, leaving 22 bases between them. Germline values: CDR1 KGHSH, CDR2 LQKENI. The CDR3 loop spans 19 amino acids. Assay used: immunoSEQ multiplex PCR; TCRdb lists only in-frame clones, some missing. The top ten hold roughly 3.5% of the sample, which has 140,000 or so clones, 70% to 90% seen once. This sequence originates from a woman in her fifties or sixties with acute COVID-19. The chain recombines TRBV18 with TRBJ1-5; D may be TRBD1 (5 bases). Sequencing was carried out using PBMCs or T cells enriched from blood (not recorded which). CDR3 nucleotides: TGTGCCAGCTCACCATCAGGGTGGCTAATATATCGGGGCAATCAGCCCCAGCATTTT. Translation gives CASSPSGWLIYRGNQPQHF.